This TCR beta chain was identified in a study of vaccination and CD4 T cells after COVID-19. Study-level background: The makeup of the convalescents was six males and four females, two of them Hispanic. Cultures designated as controls were supplied with a CEFX pool, an HIV-1 Nef pool, or no peptide.

Indicated treatment: approximately 9-day PBMC culture with coronavirus spike peptide pools or control peptides (ViraFEST assay). Prior to the COVID-19 pandemic (2011-2018), the unexposed donor's CD4+ T cells were collected. ViraFEST used peptide pools to expand antigen-specific T cells, then sequenced TCRs. Germline CDR1 and CDR2: SQVTM and ANQGSEA. The J segment lost 5 bases and the V segment lost 6 bases, leaving 8 bases of the junction unmatched. The CDR3 consists of 13 residues. Worth noting for this clonotype: Its specificity is not known.

General observations from the study: For convalescent patients, 304 of the 307 vaccine-specific clones analyzed were classified as spike mono-reactive.

Oncomine TCR Beta short-read sequencing was applied to DNA from cultured CD4+ T cells. It was cultured CD4+ T cells from which genomic DNA was extracted. TCRdb recomputed calls from the PCR reads with MiXCR, one row per CDR3 protein. The sample shows fewer than 10,000 distinct CDR3 sequences, under 40% of them seen only once. The chain combines TRBV29-1 with TRBJ2-5; TRBD2 matches 8 bases. Sequenced sample: CD4+ T cells from blood, cultured in vitro. The sequence was collected from a human donor in good health. CDR3 loop: CSVGGGAHETQYF. DNA of the CDR3: TGCAGCGTCGGGGGGGGGGCTCATGAGACCCAGTACTTC.